This TCR beta chain comes out of a study of blood T cell repertoires in COVID-19. Study context: Spain, Italy and the United States supplied samples that represented acute and convalescent COVID-19.

Under the authors' procedure: Researchers report that nucleated cell counts were estimated from reference gene primer amplification. TCRdb keeps only in-frame clones here, not all; method: immunoSEQ multiplex PCR. V and J calls and clone size are copied from that table; D and trimming were computed from the DNA. The sample yields roughly 200,000 clones, around four fifths seen once. CDR3 length: 20 amino acids. J lost 0 bases, V lost 4 bases, and 16 bases had no gene match. Germline assignment: CDR1 SGHRS and CDR2 YFSETQ. The gene calls are TRBV5-1 and TRBJ2-6, with TRBD1 identical over 7 bases. Sequencing was done on a sample of peripheral blood. The clonotype originates from a woman older than 75 with active or convalescent COVID-19. Written as DNA, the CDR3 is TGCGCCAGCAGCGGTCATCATGCAACGGGACAGCTCTCTGGGGCCAACGTCCTGACTTTC. Protein sequence: CASSGHHATGQLSGANVLTF.